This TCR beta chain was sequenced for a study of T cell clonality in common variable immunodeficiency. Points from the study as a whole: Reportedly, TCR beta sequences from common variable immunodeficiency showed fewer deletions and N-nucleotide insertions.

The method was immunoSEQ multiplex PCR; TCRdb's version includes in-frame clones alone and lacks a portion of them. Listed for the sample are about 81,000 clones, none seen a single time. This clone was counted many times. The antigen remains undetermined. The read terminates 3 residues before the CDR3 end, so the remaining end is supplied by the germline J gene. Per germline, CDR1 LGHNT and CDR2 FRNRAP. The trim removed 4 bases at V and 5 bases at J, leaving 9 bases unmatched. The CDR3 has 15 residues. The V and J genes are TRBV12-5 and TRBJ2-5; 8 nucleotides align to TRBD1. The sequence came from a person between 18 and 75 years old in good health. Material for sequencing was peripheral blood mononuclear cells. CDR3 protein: CASGSGQVVGETQYF. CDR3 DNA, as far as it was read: TGTGCTAGTGGTTCGGGACAGGTGGTAGGGGAGACC.